A selection of T cell receptor beta chains follows, all from one sample in a study of CD8+ T cells in alopecia areata. Assay: immunoSEQ multiplex PCR; the TCRdb copy retains only in-frame clones and omits some. This sample has 13,000 to 15,000 clones, with 45% to 60% found just once. Material: skin, obtained at week 0. These receptors were taken from a human donor with alopecia areata. CDR3s leave out the opening cysteine and the closing phenylalanine or tryptophan.

J,V,CDR3
TRBJ1-5,TRBV7-2,ASSLSGDQPQH
TRBJ2-2,TRBV6-6,ASSLRALNTGELF
TRBJ2-7,TRBV5-1,ASSHRDWRTDWSSYEQY
TRBJ1-5,TRBV29-1,SVSTGGGRNQPQH
TRBJ1-2,TRBV27,ASSSQLTGRYT
TRBJ1-6,TRBV5-1,ASSLGQGGSPLH
TRBJ2-7,TRBV9,ASSPQASYEQY
TRBJ1-3,TRBV4-1,ASSRSGRGGNTIY
TRBJ1-1,TRBV7-3,ASRQRPTNTEAF
TRBJ2-1,TRBV2,ASSENLAEQF
TRBJ2-7,TRBV7-3,ASSRLAGGLYEQY
-,TRBV29-1,SVVRQGSYEQY
TRBJ2-1,TRBV30,AWGPQGQFYNEQF
TRBJ2-7,TRBV7-2,ASSQGSGGPYEQY
TRBJ2-1,TRBV7-7,ASSLSGPGASGDNEQF
TRBJ1-1,TRBV19,ASSTWADRHEAF
TRBJ2-5,TRBV6-5,ASKDTGDRETQY
TRBJ2-5,TRBV27,ASSRRGVGETQY
TRBJ2-7,TRBV4-2,ASSQDLIGREQY
TRBJ2-7,TRBV7-9,ASSLIQRGAHEQY
TRBJ1-1,TRBV27,ASSPIHGPLGIHTEAF
TRBJ1-1,TRBV14,ASSQDLGVGDTEAF